This T cell receptor (beta chain) is from a study of T cells expressing NK-cell markers. For the study at large: The TCR beta repertoires originated in sorted CD3+CD56+NKG2C+, CD3+CD56+NKG2C- and CD3+CD56-NKG2C+ T cells.

Comments on this clonotype: Its antigen remains unidentified.

This CDR3 spans 13 amino acids. The V gene's germline CDR1 is SGHNT and CDR2 YYREEE (reference sequence). The cDNA for TCR beta came from 5'RACE template switching with UMIs. TCRdb reanalyzed the 5' RACE reads, giving one entry per CDR3 protein sequence and no DNA. This repertoire comprises 250,000 to 300,000 distinct CDR3 sequences; its ten largest clones make up roughly 4.2%. Study-wide results and limits: Clones of NKG2C+ T cells that had expanded were of unclear HCMV specificity. The contribution of dominant NKG2C+ clonotypes to CD8+ T cells in a handful of donors was roughly 1.0-7.5%.

The chain uses TRBV5-4 and TRBJ2-1; with no DNA, the TCRdb D assignment of TRBD2 cannot be verified. Sequenced sample: blood T cells: a sorted CD56 or NKG2C T cell subset, CD4+ or CD8+ T cells, or bulk PBMC T cells (not recorded which). The sequence was obtained from a woman aged 18 to 75 in good health. The CDR3: CASSPRAGNEQFF.